This T cell receptor (beta chain) stems from a study of cytomegalovirus exposure and HLA in healthy donors. CDR1 and CDR2 (germline): MNHEY, SVGAGI. CDR3 length: 14 amino acids. The germline V and J ends were trimmed by 6 bases and 5 bases, with 15 bases remaining between them. Study-level findings and limits: Fewer than 20,000 TCR beta sequences were associated with HLA alleles at 0.05 false discovery rate in a later analysis.

In regard to this clone: The antigen is not known.

The PCR employed 60 Vbeta primers together with 13 Jbeta primers. Authors' methods: Approximately 9.9 million shared chains were among the roughly 78 million unique TCR beta chains that a later analysis counted. Sequencing used immunoSEQ multiplex PCR; TCRdb keeps in-frame clones, though not all of them. V, J and clone size reflect that table, while D and trimming were determined from the DNA. Among about 170,000 clones listed, more than 65% were seen once. V gene TRBV6-5 combines with J gene TRBJ2-3; possibly TRBD1 for D (7 bases). The clonotype was recovered from a male donor in good health and CMV-seronegative. The sample consisted of PBMCs. The CDR3 here is CASSPPGGRDTQYF. The CDR3 DNA reads TGTGCCAGCAGCCCCCCAGGGGGGCGAGATACGCAGTATTTT.